This note documents a single T cell receptor (beta chain) sequence. The data were obtained in a study of blood T cell repertoires in COVID-19. Study background: Sites in the United States, Italy and Spain provided acute and convalescent COVID-19 samples. Sample material is recorded as cDNA or gDNA derived from T cells, B-cell-depleted T cells, or PBMCs.

Original data processing: Using reference gene primer amplification, nucleated cell counts were estimated. Sequencing was performed with immunoSEQ multiplex PCR; in TCRdb, only in-frame clones are kept and a portion is missing. The V and J calls and the clone size are those of that table, but D and trimming were determined from the DNA. Altogether roughly 120,000 clones are present, 70% to 85% being singletons, with the ten largest covering about 0.85%. The CDR3 runs to 13 residues. Trimming pared 5 bases from V and 5 bases from J, leaving 10 bases between. The germline gives CDR1 MNHNY, CDR2 SVGAGI (reference sequence).

Sequences were obtained from peripheral blood. The chain recombines TRBV6-6 with TRBJ1-5; the D is unclear. This sequence originates from a human donor with acute or convalescent COVID-19. The donor label of this sample is uncertain. CDR3 loop: CASSQSGHQPQHF. CDR3 in DNA: TGTGCCAGCAGTCAGTCAGGCCATCAGCCCCAGCATTTT.